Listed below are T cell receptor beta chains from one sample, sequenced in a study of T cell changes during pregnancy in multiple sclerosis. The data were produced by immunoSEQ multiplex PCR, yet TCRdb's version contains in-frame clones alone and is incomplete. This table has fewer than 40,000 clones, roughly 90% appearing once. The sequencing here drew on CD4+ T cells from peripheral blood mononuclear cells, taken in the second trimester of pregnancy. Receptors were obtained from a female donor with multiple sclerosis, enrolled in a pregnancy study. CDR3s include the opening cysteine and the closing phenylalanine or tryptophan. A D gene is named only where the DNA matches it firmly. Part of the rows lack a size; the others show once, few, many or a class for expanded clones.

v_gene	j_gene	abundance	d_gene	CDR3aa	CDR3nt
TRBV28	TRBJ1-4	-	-	CASSPLGDNPSTNEKLFF	TGTGCCAGCAGTCCCCTGGGGGACAATCCCTCAACTAATGAAAAACTGTTTTTT
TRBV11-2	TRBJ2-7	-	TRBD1	CASSPTGILILREQYF	TGTGCCAGCAGCCCGACAGGGATTCTGATTTTACGCGAGCAGTACTTC
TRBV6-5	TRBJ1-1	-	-	CASSSNAGRGNTEAFF	TGTGCCAGCAGTTCGAATGCTGGCAGGGGAAACACTGAAGCTTTCTTT
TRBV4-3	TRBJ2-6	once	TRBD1	CASSQDLAGGFRSGANVLTF	TGCGCCAGCAGCCAAGATTTAGCAGGGGGATTTCGTTCTGGGGCCAACGTCCTGACTTTC
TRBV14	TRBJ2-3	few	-	CASSLSGLYTQYF	TGTGCCAGCAGTTTGTCTGGACTATATACGCAGTATTTT
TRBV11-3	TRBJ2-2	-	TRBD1	CASSLDSQGATGELFF	TGTGCCAGCAGCTTAGATTCGCAGGGGGCTACCGGGGAGCTGTTTTTT
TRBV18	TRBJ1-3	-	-	CASSPNVGSRSGNTIYF	TGTGCCAGCTCACCAAACGTCGGGTCAAGGTCTGGAAACACCATATATTTT
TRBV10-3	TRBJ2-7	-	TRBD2	CAISGLSSGSFNEQYF	TGTGCCATCTCCGGGCTTTCTAGCGGGAGTTTTAACGAGCAGTACTTC
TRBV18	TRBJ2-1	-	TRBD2	CASSPMREDEQFF	TGTGCCAGCTCACCAATGCGGGAGGATGAGCAGTTCTTC
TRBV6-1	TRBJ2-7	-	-	CASRGVYEQYF	TGTGCCAGCAGAGGGGTCTACGAGCAGTACTTC
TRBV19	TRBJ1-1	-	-	CASRTGYTPEAFF	TGTGCCAGTCGGACTGGATATACTCCTGAAGCTTTCTTT
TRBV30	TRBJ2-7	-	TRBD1	CAWSVQGAREQYF	TGTGCCTGGAGTGTTCAGGGGGCGCGAGAGCAGTACTTC
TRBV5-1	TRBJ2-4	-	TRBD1	CASSERTGSAKNIQYF	TGCGCCAGCAGCGAAAGGACAGGCTCAGCCAAAAACATTCAGTACTTC
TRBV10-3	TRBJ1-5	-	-	CAISVDSFNQPQHF	TGTGCCATCAGCGTAGACAGTTTCAATCAGCCCCAGCATTTT
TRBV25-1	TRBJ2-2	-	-	CASKAPGQPNTGELFF	TGTGCCAGCAAGGCCCCCGGACAGCCGAACACCGGGGAGCTGTTTTTT
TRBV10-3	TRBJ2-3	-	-	CAIKDSSLPTDTQYF	TGTGCCATCAAGGACAGCTCCCTCCCCACAGATACGCAGTATTTT
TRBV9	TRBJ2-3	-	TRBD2	CASSVAGGGVSTDTQYF	TGTGCCAGCAGCGTCGCGGGGGGGGGCGTAAGCACAGATACGCAGTATTTT
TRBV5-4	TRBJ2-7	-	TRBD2	CASSLGVSGGRYEQYF	TGTGCCAGCAGCCTGGGGGTTAGCGGGGGGCGCTACGAGCAGTACTTC
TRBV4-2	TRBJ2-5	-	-	CASSQETEETQYF	TGTGCCAGCAGCCAAGAGACAGAAGAGACCCAGTACTTC
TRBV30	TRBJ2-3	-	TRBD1	CAWGTPGQGIADTQYF	TGTGCCTGGGGAACTCCGGGACAGGGTATCGCAGATACGCAGTATTTT
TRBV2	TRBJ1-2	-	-	CASRREDYGYTF	TGTGCCAGCAGAAGGGAGGACTATGGCTACACCTTC
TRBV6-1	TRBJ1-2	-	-	CASSDQSSYGYTF	TGTGCCAGCAGTGACCAGTCCTCGTATGGCTACACCTTC
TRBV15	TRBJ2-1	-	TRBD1	CATSRAKGAGVPNEQFF	TGTGCCACCAGCAGAGCAAAGGGGGCGGGCGTCCCCAATGAGCAGTTCTTC
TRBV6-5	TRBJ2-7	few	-	CASSYSTYGSYEQYF	TGTGCCAGCAGTTACTCGACTTACGGCTCCTACGAGCAGTACTTC
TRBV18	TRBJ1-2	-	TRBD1	CASSPSTGNYGYTF	TGTGCCAGCTCACCATCGACAGGGAACTATGGCTACACCTTC
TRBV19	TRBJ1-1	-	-	CASSRSVPKGEAFF	TGTGCCAGTAGTAGGTCGGTGCCCAAGGGGGAAGCTTTCTTT
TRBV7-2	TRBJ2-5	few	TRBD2	CASSLWASGEETQYF	TGTGCCAGCAGCTTATGGGCTAGCGGCGAAGAGACCCAGTACTTC
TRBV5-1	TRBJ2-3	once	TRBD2	CASSLGTSGSTDTQYF	TGCGCCAGCAGCCTCGGGACTAGCGGATCCACAGATACGCAGTATTTT
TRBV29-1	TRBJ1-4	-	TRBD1	CSVFGTALEKLFF	TGCAGCGTTTTCGGGACAGCGCTTGAAAAACTGTTTTTT
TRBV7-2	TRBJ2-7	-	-	CASSLMTDSYPYF	TGTGCCAGCAGTCTAATGACAGACTCCTATCCGTACTTC
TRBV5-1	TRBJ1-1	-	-	CASSSPSPGTGATEAFF	TGCGCCAGCAGCTCCCCCTCACCTGGGACTGGTGCCACTGAAGCTTTCTTT
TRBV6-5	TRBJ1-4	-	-	CASRPTESREKLFF	TGTGCCAGCAGACCGACAGAGTCGCGAGAAAAACTGTTTTTT
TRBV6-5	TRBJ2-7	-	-	CASLSTESYEQYF	TGTGCCAGCCTGAGTACGGAGTCCTACGAGCAGTACTTC
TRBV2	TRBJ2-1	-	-	CASSALGSSYNEQFF	TGTGCCAGCAGTGCCCTAGGGAGCTCCTACAATGAGCAGTTCTTC
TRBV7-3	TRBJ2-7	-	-	CASRRTLTHEQYF	TGTGCCAGCAGACGAACACTAACCCACGAGCAGTACTTC
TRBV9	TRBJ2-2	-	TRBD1	CASSVGQGADTGELFF	TGTGCCAGCAGCGTAGGACAGGGGGCCGACACCGGGGAGCTGTTTTTT
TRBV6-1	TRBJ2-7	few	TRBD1	CASTDRAPYEQYF	TGTGCCAGCACCGACAGGGCCCCCTACGAGCAGTACTTC
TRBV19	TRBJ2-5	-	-	CASSSGDQETQYF	TGTGCCAGTTCGAGCGGAGACCAAGAGACCCAGTACTTC
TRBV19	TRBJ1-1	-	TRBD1	CASLKGQGPWGISAEAFF	TGTGCCAGTTTAAAGGGACAGGGGCCGTGGGGTATCTCTGCGGAAGCTTTCTTT
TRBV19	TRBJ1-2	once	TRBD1	CASSKQGNYGYTF	TGTGCCAGCAGTAAACAGGGGAACTATGGCTACACCTTC
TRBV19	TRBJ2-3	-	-	CASSSQGLLDTQYF	TGTGCCAGTAGTTCGCAGGGACTGTTAGATACGCAGTATTTT
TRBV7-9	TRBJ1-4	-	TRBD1	CASSSRTGSIEKLFF	TGTGCCAGCAGCTCCAGGACAGGGTCAATAGAAAAACTGTTTTTT
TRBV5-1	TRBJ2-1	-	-	CASSLVDEQFF	TGCGCCAGCAGCTTGGTAGATGAGCAGTTCTTC
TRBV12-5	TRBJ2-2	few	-	CASGLEQGATGELFF	TGTGCTAGTGGTTTGGAACAGGGCGCTACCGGGGAGCTGTTTTTT
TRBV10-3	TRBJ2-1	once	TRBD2	CAISERTSNEQFF	TGTGCCATCAGTGAGAGGACTAGCAATGAGCAGTTCTTC
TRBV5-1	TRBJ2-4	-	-	CASSYTDKSIQYF	TGCGCCAGCAGCTACACGGACAAGAGCATTCAGTACTTC
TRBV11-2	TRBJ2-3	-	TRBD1	CASSLGTGQAIGTDTQYF	TGTGCCAGCAGCTTAGGGACAGGACAGGCGATTGGCACAGATACGCAGTATTTT
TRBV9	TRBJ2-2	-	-	CASSGGANTGELFF	TGTGCCAGCAGCGGAGGCGCGAACACCGGGGAGCTGTTTTTT
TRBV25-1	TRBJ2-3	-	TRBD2	CASSAKLAGGTDTQYF	TGTGCCAGCAGTGCCAAACTAGCGGGAGGAACAGATACGCAGTATTTT
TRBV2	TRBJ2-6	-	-	CASSEEGTGANVLTF	TGTGCCAGCAGTGAGGAGGGGACTGGGGCCAACGTCCTGACTTTC
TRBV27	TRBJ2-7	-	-	CASSPVAASPGEQYF	TGTGCCAGCAGTCCCGTAGCGGCTTCTCCGGGCGAGCAGTACTTC
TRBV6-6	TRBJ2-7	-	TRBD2	CASSRTSGRAGEQYF	TGTGCCAGCAGTCGGACTAGCGGGAGGGCTGGCGAGCAGTACTTC